This TCR beta chain came from a study of T cells after yellow fever vaccination (dated by TCRdb to about 2019). Turning to the overall study: The SMART-Seq v4 Ultra Low Input RNA kit was used to prepare libraries from fractions with low cell numbers. To track T-cell clones before and after primary and booster YFV17D yellow fever vaccination, bulk TCR alpha and beta repertoires were sequenced longitudinally. The cohort comprised two healthy male donors, one aged 18 to 29 and one aged 30 to 39 years. Blood was collected at multiple timepoints before and after primary and secondary immunization, and bulk PBMC replicates and cell subsets were isolated.

Sample treatment or condition, as interpreted from the label and publication: live attenuated yellow fever vaccine strain. PBMCs were isolated from peripheral blood using a standard Ficoll-Paque protocol. Dynabeads CD4 and CD8 positive selection kits were used to isolate CD4 and CD8 T-cell fractions. RNA was extracted with TriZol from bulk PBMCs, CD4 and CD8 fractions, and dextramer-positive and dextramer-negative fractions. V trim: 3 bases; J trim: 3 bases; unmatched bases: 2. The germline V gene (reference sequence) sets CDR1 to SSHAT and CDR2 to FNYEAQ. The CDR3 measures 14 amino acids from cysteine to phenylalanine. Only the CDR3 part of the read is kept: 42 bases, read in frame from the first base. What the authors observed across the whole study: After the booster, most clones that had expanded after primary vaccination were detected again (almost 97% of CD4 and 70% to 90% of CD8), suggesting broad maintenance of memory. Because only a couple of donors were included in the study, the extent to which the findings can be generalized is limited. A small share of clonotypes occurred in both CD4 and CD8 compartments, likely arising from convergent recombination. Compared with the primary T-cell response, the secondary T-cell response was weaker but faster, peaking on day 5 rather than day 15. Computational filtering was required because FACS-sorted repertoires could contain abundant contaminating clonotypes from the bulk population.

Sequencing relied on an Illumina NovaSeq 6000. TCR cDNA was made using 5'RACE template switching, a step that added a universal primer site and unique molecular identifiers. Priming for cDNA synthesis came from both the TCR alpha and TCR beta constant segments. Library amplification involved two PCR steps, and the second step added sample barcodes and sequencing adapters. Libraries were sequenced on Illumina HiSeq 2500 (2x100 bp) or NovaSeq (2x150 bp). Concerning the study's data processing: MIGEC handled demultiplexing of reads and collapsing into UMI consensus sequences, while MiXCR performed V(D)J alignment. Using edgeR on replicate PBMC samples, clonotypes were called vaccine-responding if FDR was below 0.01 and the log2 fold change was above 5 up to day 15. Bulk clonotypes were assigned CD4 or CD8 identity according to which sequenced CD4 or CD8 repertoire held them at higher abundance. The public reads were reprocessed in TCRdb via fastp at Q25 and MiXCR, keeping in-frame beta chains. When rows share a CDR3 protein, they turn into one entry using the most common DNA and genes. These V and J calls originate from TCRdb's pipeline instead of the authors' own analysis. The sample contains roughly 160,000 distinct CDR3 sequences, roughly 8.8% of them found a single time. The ten largest account for about 40% of the sample.

This clonotype was counted at least ten times. What this receptor recognizes is not known. No base qualities exist here, and no much larger clone lies one base off it. Recombination joined TRBV7-7 with TRBJ2-3; 8 junctional bases match TRBD2. This specimen consisted of CD8+ T cells sorted from PBMCs, obtained 45 days after the yellow fever booster vaccination. This TCR derives from a man younger than 35 who received the YFV17D yellow fever vaccine. The CDR3 here reads CASSLRGATDTQYF. The nucleotide sequence reads TGTGCCAGCAGCTTGCGGGGGGCAACAGATACGCAGTATTTT.